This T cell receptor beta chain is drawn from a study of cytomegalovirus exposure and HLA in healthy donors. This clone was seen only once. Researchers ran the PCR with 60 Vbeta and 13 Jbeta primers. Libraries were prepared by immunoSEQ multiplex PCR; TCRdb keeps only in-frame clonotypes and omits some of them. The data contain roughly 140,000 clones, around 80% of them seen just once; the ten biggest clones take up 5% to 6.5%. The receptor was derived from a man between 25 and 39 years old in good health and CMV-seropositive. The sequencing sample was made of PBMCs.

The CDR3 is CASSFTGGKNIQYF. CDR3 sequence (DNA): TGTGCCAGCAGCTTCACAGGGGGGAAAAACATTCAGTACTTC. The chain links TRBV5-4 to TRBJ2-4; 8 bases fit TRBD1. The CDR3 length is 14 residues. Germline CDR1 reads SGHNT; CDR2 reads YYREEE (reference sequence). V was pared by 2 bases and J by 4 bases, with 2 bases of the junction left unmatched.